This TCR beta chain was retrieved from a study of Ad26.COV2.S vaccination and SARS-CoV-2 variants. About the research overall: Among those in the COV1001 Ad26.COV2.S trial arm was the donor. Findings and caveats of the study: There was a possibility that the TCR breadth and depth analyses underestimated total T cell responses.

Remarks on this clone: The antigen remains unidentified.

The assay was immunoSEQ multiplex PCR, and TCRdb's table has in-frame clones only and misses some. The sample has around 450,000 clones; 80% to 90% are singletons. Noted treatment: around 19 received Ad26.COV2.S at low or high dose, single or two shots; about 5 received placebo; per-sample allocation not given. Samples were taken on day 63 after the first vaccine or placebo injection. It was an adult aged 18-55 years in Boston who was the donor. The material sequenced was peripheral blood, taken in a trial of Ad26.COV2.S vaccine versus placebo. This sequence was found in a person between 18 and 65 years old who received the Ad26.COV2.S COVID-19 vaccine or a placebo.

This chain's CDR3 is CASSFLGADTGELFF. CDR3 in DNA: TGTGCCAGCAGTTTCCTGGGGGCGGACACCGGGGAGCTGTTTTTT. V is TRBV27 and J is TRBJ2-2; tentative D call: TRBD1 (6 bases). From germline, CDR1 is MNHEY and CDR2 SMNVEV (reference sequence). The CDR3 is made up of 15 amino acids. V lost 3 bases to trimming and J lost 3 bases, with 11 bases between them.